The 24 T cell receptor beta chains reported below all come from one sample, sequenced in a study of blood T cell repertoires in COVID-19. The table came from immunoSEQ multiplex PCR; TCRdb's copy has only in-frame clones and leaves some out. This sample carries some 340,000 clones, more than 75% of them seen once, and the ten largest clones take approximately 5.3%. The sample taken for sequencing was PBMCs or T cells enriched from blood (not recorded which). The receptors here all came from a woman aged 25-40 years who had recovered from COVID-19.

The genes are TRBV6-5 and TRBJ1-1; D might be TRBD1 (6 bases). Germline loops: CDR1 MNHEY, CDR2 SVGAGI. V lost 7 bases and J 3 bases, leaving 6 bases between the germline ends. This CDR3 has 11 amino acids. CDR3 sequence reads: CASNRDTEAFF. The CDR3 region has the DNA TGTGCCAGCAACAGGGACACTGAAGCTTTCTTT.

V is TRBV27 and J is TRBJ1-1, with 7 bases matching TRBD1. CDR1 is MNHEY and CDR2 is SMNVEV in the germline V gene (reference sequence). V was clipped by 5 bases and J by 0 bases; unmatched bases: 15. This CDR3 region has 18 residues. The CDR3 loop reads CASSPLRTGLGVNTEAFF. CDR3 bases: TGTGCCAGCAGTCCCCTCCGGACAGGCTTGGGCGTGAACACTGAAGCTTTCTTT.

This clone appeared once. The chain has TRBV27 and TRBJ2-2, with D perhaps matching TRBD2 (5 bases). The CDR3 has 12 amino acids. Trimming took off 5 bases at V and 7 bases at J, with 8 bases between the two ends. The germline gives CDR1 MNHEY, CDR2 SMNVEV (reference sequence). CDR3 region: CASSTRVGELFF. The CDR3 region has the DNA TGTGCCAGCAGTACTAGGGTCGGGGAGCTGTTTTTT.

This clone appeared once. The V call is TRBV4-1, the J call TRBJ2-1, with D hard to call. Germline-derived CDR1 and CDR2 are MGHRA and YSYEKL. V dropped 0 bases and J dropped 7 bases, with 19 bases sitting between them. The CDR3 runs 17 residues. This CDR3 is CASSQEILSDITNEQFF. In nucleotides, the CDR3 is TGCGCCAGCAGCCAAGAAATTTTGTCAGACATTACTAATGAGCAGTTCTTC.

The V gene is TRBV6-5, the J gene TRBJ2-2; a weak D match, TRBD2 (6 bases). Trimming shortened V by 6 bases and J by 5 bases, and 16 bases separated the two germline ends. In germline, CDR1 is MNHEY, CDR2 SVGAGI. The CDR3 runs 15 residues. The CDR3 DNA follows: TGTGCCAGCAGACGCTCCGGGGGAGAGACCGGGGAGCTGTTTTTT. Residues: CASRRSGGETGELFF.

The chain links TRBV7-8 to TRBJ1-3; maybe TRBD1 (6 bases). The CDR3 has 17 residues. Trimming removed 4 bases at V and 0 bases at J, with 16 bases between. The germline gives CDR1 SGHVS, CDR2 FQNEAQ. CDR3 DNA: TGTGCCAGCAGCTCTCGACAGACAGGACCCTCTGGAAACACCATATATTTT. It specifies CASSSRQTGPSGNTIYF.

The V and J genes are TRBV14 and TRBJ1-1; D gene ambiguous. V was clipped by 3 bases and J by 1 base, with 6 bases between them. Germline loops: CDR1 SGHDN, CDR2 FVKESK. This CDR3 has 13 residues. The CDR3: CASSHTGNTEAFF. The CDR3 DNA reads as TGTGCCAGCAGCCATACGGGGAACACTGAAGCTTTCTTT.

The V call is TRBV18, the J call TRBJ1-1; possible D gene TRBD1, 6 bases. The V gene's germline CDR1 is KGHSH and CDR2 LQKENI. The CDR3 has 15 residues. Trimming took 3 bases from V and 1 from J, leaving 12 bases between them. The CDR3 DNA follows: TGTGCCAGCTCACCTCCGACAGGTTGGAACACTGAAGCTTTCTTT. Translating gives CASSPPTGWNTEAFF.

This clone came up once. The chain employs TRBV19 and TRBJ2-1, with 10 bases fitting TRBD2. Germline lookup yields CDR1 LNHDA and CDR2 SQIVND (reference sequence). V was pared by 11 bases and J by 8 bases, with 12 bases of the junction left unmatched. This CDR3 is 14 amino acids long. CDR3 sequence reads: CAVAGGRSGHEQFF. The CDR3 DNA is TGTGCCGTAGCGGGGGGCCGAAGTGGACATGAGCAGTTCTTC. The variable domain in full, completed from reference TRBV19 and TRBJ2-1, reads DGGITQSPKYLFRKEGQNVTLSCEQNLNHDAMYWYRQDPGQGLRLIYYSQIVNDFQKGDIAEGYSVSREKKESFPLTVTSAQKNPTAFYLCAVAGGRSGHEQFFGPGTRLTVL.

A single count supports this clone. This chain uses TRBV2 with TRBJ1-1; 7 positions match TRBD1. Germline values: CDR1 SNHLY, CDR2 FYNNEI. The CDR3 spans 12 residues. J lost 1 base, V lost 8 bases, and 1 base had no gene match. CDR3 coding DNA: TGTGCCAGCGGACAGGAGAACACTGAAGCTTTCTTT. Amino acid sequence: CASGQENTEAFF.

The chain couples TRBV12-3 or TRBV12-4 to TRBJ1-4; no definite D call. V was trimmed by 5 bases and J by 4 bases, leaving 2 bases between them. This CDR3 is built from 11 residues. The DNA for the CDR3 is TGTGCCAGCAGTCTTAATGAAAAACTGTTTTTT. Protein product: CASSLNEKLFF.

This clone occurred a few times. J is TRBJ1-5 and V is TRBV19; 9 bases line up with TRBD1. Germline loops: CDR1 LNHDA, CDR2 SQIVND (reference sequence). V shed 6 bases and J 3 bases; nucleotides not matched to a gene: 6. The CDR3 totals 15 residues. CDR3 sequence reads: CASRPGQGVNQPQHF. The CDR3 DNA reads as TGTGCCAGTAGGCCGGGACAGGGAGTCAATCAGCCCCAGCATTTT.

The genes are TRBV5-1 and TRBJ1-1; tentatively, D is TRBD1 (5 bases). The CDR3 length is 16 residues. The germline CDR1 and CDR2 sequences are SGHRS and YFSETQ. Trimming took 4 bases from V and 1 from J, leaving 17 bases between them. CDR3 sequence: CASSAAAGVPNTEAFF. CDR3 coding DNA: TGCGCCAGCAGCGCTGCTGCGGGGGTACCGAACACTGAAGCTTTCTTT.

CDR3 loop: CASSPWGGSVTEAFF. In DNA form, the CDR3 reads TGCGCCAGCAGCCCCTGGGGGGGTTCCGTCACTGAAGCTTTCTTT. This chain connects TRBV4-3 to TRBJ1-1; possible D gene TRBD1, 5 bases. This CDR3 region has 15 residues. Germline lookup yields CDR1 LGHNA and CDR2 YSLEER. Trimming removed 4 bases at V and 4 bases at J, with 16 bases between.

This rearrangement joins TRBV28 to TRBJ1-1, with a tentative D call TRBD1 (5 bases). Germline assignment: CDR1 MDHEN and CDR2 SYDVKM. The V and J ends lost 6 bases and 5 bases respectively, with 13 bases between them. This CDR3 contains 13 residues. CDR3 in amino acids: CASSPPGGTEAFF. In DNA form, the CDR3 reads TGTGCCAGCAGCCCCCCCGGGGGGACTGAAGCTTTCTTT.

This sequence joins TRBV5-4 and TRBJ2-7, with 7 bases matching TRBD1. CDR1 is SGHNT and CDR2 is YYREEE in the germline V gene (reference sequence). V was clipped by 4 bases and J by 9 bases; unmatched bases: 10. This CDR3 is built from 13 residues. This chain's CDR3 is CASSLRQGLGQYF. CDR3 DNA sequence: TGTGCCAGCAGCCTCCGACAGGGCTTGGGGCAGTACTTC.

This chain uses TRBV6-2 or TRBV6-3 with TRBJ2-2; 7 bases agree with TRBD1. The germline gives CDR1 MNHEY, CDR2 SVGEGT. The trim removed 6 bases at V and 1 base at J, leaving 5 bases unmatched. This CDR3 is 15 amino acids long. Written as DNA, the CDR3 is TGTGCCAGCAGCCCGACAGGGTGGAACACCGGGGAGCTGTTTTTT. This sequence encodes CASSPTGWNTGELFF.

The CDR3 here is CASGARTGGYEQYF. The DNA of the CDR3 is TGTGCTAGTGGTGCCCGGACAGGGGGATACGAGCAGTACTTC. V usage is TRBV12-5 and J usage is TRBJ2-7; 10 positions agree with TRBD1. The CDR3 has 14 residues. CDR1 is LGHNT, CDR2 FRNRAP, per germline. J gave up 4 bases and V 5 bases, and 5 bases lay outside the gene matches. The full variable domain, in which reference TRBV12-5 and TRBJ2-7 provide the parts outside the CDR3, is DARVTQTPRHKVTEMGQEVTMRCQPILGHNTVFWYRQTMMQGLELLAYFRNRAPLDDSGMPKDRFSAEMPDATLATLKIQPSEPRDSAVYFCASGARTGGYEQYFGPGTRLTVT.

This clone appeared once. The V and J genes are TRBV9 and TRBJ2-1, with D hard to call. CDR3 length equals 13 residues. The V gene's germline CDR1 is SGDLS and CDR2 YYNGEE. Trimming stripped 2 bases from V and 7 bases from J, with 10 bases between. The CDR3 protein is CASSVYQANEQFF. The CDR3 DNA follows: TGTGCCAGCAGCGTCTACCAGGCGAATGAGCAGTTCTTC. Drawing the rest from reference TRBV9 and TRBJ2-1, the complete variable domain is DSGVTQTPKHLITATGQRVTLRCSPRSGDLSVYWYQQSLDQGLQFLIQYYNGEERAKGNILERFSAQQFPDLHSELNLSSLELGDSALYFCASSVYQANEQFFGPGTRLTVL.

The chain recombines TRBV5-1 with TRBJ1-4, with no clear D. Germline V lookup: CDR1 SGHRS, CDR2 YFSETQ. The CDR3 has 13 amino acids. Between the trimmed V and J ends, which lost 0 bases and 8 bases, there was a span of 8 bases. The DNA of the CDR3 is TGCGCCAGCAGCTTGGGTCCCAGGGAAAAACTGTTTTTT. Protein product: CASSLGPREKLFF.

The chain links TRBV6-1 to TRBJ2-1; 10 bases agree with TRBD1. CDR1 MNHNS and CDR2 SASEGT come from the germline V gene. The CDR3 extends over 14 amino acids. The V and J ends lost 3 bases and 13 bases, in that order; junction bases with no gene match: 9. The CDR3 sequence: CASSDPSGTGEQFF. The CDR3 DNA sequence: TGTGCCAGCAGTGACCCCTCCGGGACAGGGGAACAGTTCTTC.

DNA of the CDR3: TGTGCCAGCACTAACCCACTGAGGTCCCAGCATTTT. Translated, it gives CASTNPLRSQHF. This rearrangement joins TRBV28 to TRBJ1-5; no reliable D call. The CDR3 loop spans 12 amino acids. Germline loops: CDR1 MDHEN, CDR2 SYDVKM. The V end lost 7 bases, the J end lost 11 bases, and 15 bases lay between the germline ends.

A word on this clone: Other DNA sequences from this sample encode an identical CDR3 as well. This chain joins TRBV5-6 and TRBJ2-2; D is uncertain. The CDR3 spans 13 residues. Germline V CDR1 and CDR2: SGHDT, YYEEEE. Trimming cost V 0 bases and J 4 bases, with 4 bases left between them. The CDR3 protein is CASSLVSTGELFF. The CDR3 DNA reads TGTGCCAGCAGCTTGGTCAGCACCGGGGAGCTGTTTTTT.

This clone showed up just once. The chain is built from TRBV24-1 and TRBJ1-3, with a weak D call TRBD1 (5 bases). Germline CDR1 reads KGHDR; CDR2 reads SFDVKD. Between the trimmed V and J ends, which lost 10 bases and 0 bases, there was a span of 15 bases. This CDR3 has 15 residues. CDR3 DNA sequence: TGTGCCACTAAGGACATGTCAAGCTCTGGAAACACCATATATTTT. It yields the protein CATKDMSSSGNTIYF.